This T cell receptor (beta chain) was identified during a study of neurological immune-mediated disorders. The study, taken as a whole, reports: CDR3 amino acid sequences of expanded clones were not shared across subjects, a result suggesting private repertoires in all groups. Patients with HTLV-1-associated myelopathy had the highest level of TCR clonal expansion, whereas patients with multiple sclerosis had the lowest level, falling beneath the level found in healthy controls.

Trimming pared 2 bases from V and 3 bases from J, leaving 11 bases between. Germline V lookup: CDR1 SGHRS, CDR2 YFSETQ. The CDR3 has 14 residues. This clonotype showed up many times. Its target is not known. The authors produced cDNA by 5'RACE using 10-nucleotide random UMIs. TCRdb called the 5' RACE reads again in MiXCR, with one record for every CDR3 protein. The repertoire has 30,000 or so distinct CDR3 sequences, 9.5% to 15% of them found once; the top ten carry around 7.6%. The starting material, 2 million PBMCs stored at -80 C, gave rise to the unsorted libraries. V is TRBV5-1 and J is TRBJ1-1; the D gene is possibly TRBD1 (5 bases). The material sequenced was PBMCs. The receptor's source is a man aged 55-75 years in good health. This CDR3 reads CASSFQGRDTEAFF. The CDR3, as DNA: TGCGCCAGCAGCTTCCAGGGCAGGGACACTGAAGCTTTCTTT.